Described below is a single TCR beta chain sequence and its context. These data come from a study of blood T cell repertoires in COVID-19. About the research overall: Whether acute or convalescent, the COVID-19 samples came from the United States, Italy and Spain. Nucleic acid was either cDNA or gDNA, and it came from T cells, B-cell-depleted T cells, or PBMCs.

The V gene's germline CDR1 is SNHLY and CDR2 FYNNEI. The CDR3 spans 14 residues. Trimming removed 2 bases at V and 4 bases at J, with 11 bases between. Study processing details: Amplification of reference gene primers provided the estimated nucleated cell counts. Produced via immunoSEQ multiplex PCR; TCRdb's table is partial and in-frame only. V and J calls and clone size are copied from that table; D and trimming were computed from the DNA. This table holds around 340,000 clones, roughly 87% found once. The Seattle patients joined while their infection was active and were tracked longitudinally afterward.

The origin of this receptor is a woman in her sixties or seventies with COVID-19, enrolled during active disease. The chain combines TRBV2 with TRBJ1-2; TRBD1 might be the D (6 bases). The material sequenced was peripheral blood. Written as DNA, the CDR3 is TGTGCCAGCAGTGAACAGGGGCCGACCTATGGCTACACCTTC. Its protein product is CASSEQGPTYGYTF.